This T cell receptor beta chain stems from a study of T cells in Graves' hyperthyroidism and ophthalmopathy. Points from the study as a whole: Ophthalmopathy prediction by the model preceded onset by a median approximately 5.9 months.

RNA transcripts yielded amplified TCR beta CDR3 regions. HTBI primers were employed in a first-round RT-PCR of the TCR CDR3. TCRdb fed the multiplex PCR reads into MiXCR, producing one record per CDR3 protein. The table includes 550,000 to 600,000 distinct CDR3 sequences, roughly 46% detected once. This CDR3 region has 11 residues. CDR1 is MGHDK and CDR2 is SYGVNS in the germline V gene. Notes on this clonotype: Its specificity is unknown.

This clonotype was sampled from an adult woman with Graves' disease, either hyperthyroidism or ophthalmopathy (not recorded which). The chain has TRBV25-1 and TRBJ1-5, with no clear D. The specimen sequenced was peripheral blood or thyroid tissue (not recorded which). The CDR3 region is CAGRSNQPQHF. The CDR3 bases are TGTGCTGGCCGAAGCAATCAGCCCCAGCATTTT.